A selection of T cell receptor beta chains follows, all from one sample in a study of PD-L1 blockade in urothelial cancer. TCRdb keeps only in-frame clones here, not all; method: immunoSEQ multiplex PCR. The sample lists 29,000 or so clones, about 87% seen once, with under 3.5% in the top ten. The sequencing here drew on PBMCs, taken around atezolizumab (anti-PD-L1) treatment. Source of these receptors: a middle-aged man with urothelial cancer. Each CDR3 is given with its conserved first and last residue. D genes are given only for firm matches. The size field is filled for only some rows; it gives once, few, many or a size class.

V gene	clone size	J gene	D gene	CDR3 protein	CDR3 DNA
TRBV6-4	-	TRBJ2-3	TRBD1	CASSVGQGATDTQYF	TGTGCCAGCAGTGTAGGGCAGGGGGCGACAGATACGCAGTATTTT
TRBV28	few	TRBJ1-1	-	CATGGGGQKAFF	TGTGCCACCGGGGGGGGCGGTCAGAAAGCTTTCTTT
TRBV11-3	-	TRBJ2-4	TRBD2	CASSFSLAGAPVYF	TGTGCCAGCAGCTTCAGTCTAGCGGGGGCTCCGGTGTACTTC
TRBV5-4	once	TRBJ2-5	TRBD2	CASSWTLGGQETQYF	TGTGCCAGCAGCTGGACGTTGGGGGGGCAAGAGACCCAGTACTTC
TRBV6-5	-	TRBJ2-7	TRBD1	CASSAKGTGRYEQYF	TGTGCCAGCAGCGCAAAGGGGACAGGGCGCTACGAGCAGTACTTC
TRBV27	-	TRBJ2-3	TRBD2	CASSLVAGPRTDTQYF	TGTGCCAGCAGTCTCGTAGCGGGACCCCGCACAGATACGCAGTATTTT
TRBV6-5	once	TRBJ2-2	TRBD1	CASRAGQGWNGELFF	TGTGCCAGCAGAGCGGGACAGGGGTGGAACGGGGAGCTGTTTTTT
TRBV27	-	TRBJ2-6	-	CASSFGQASGANVLTF	TGTGCCAGCAGTTTTGGGCAGGCCTCTGGGGCCAACGTCCTGACTTTC
TRBV21-1	-	TRBJ2-3	-	CASSMREAPEADTQYF	TGTGCCAGCAGCATGAGAGAAGCGCCCGAGGCGGATACGCAGTATTTT
TRBV5-1	-	TRBJ1-2	-	CASSPPTSVGPGYGYTF	TGCGCCAGCAGCCCCCCTACGAGTGTTGGTCCCGGCTATGGCTACACCTTC
TRBV7-8	-	TRBJ2-3	TRBD1	CASSLGTGWTDTQYF	TGTGCCAGCAGCTTAGGGACAGGGTGGACAGATACGCAGTATTTT
TRBV5-1	-	TRBJ2-7	-	CASRFSQGISSYEQYF	TGCGCCAGCAGATTCTCACAGGGTATTAGCTCCTACGAGCAGTACTTC
TRBV9	-	TRBJ2-2	-	CASSVATGELFF	TGTGCCAGCAGCGTAGCGACCGGGGAGCTGTTTTTT
TRBV27	-	TRBJ2-2	TRBD2	CASSLRGLSGGIGGELFF	TGTGCCAGCAGTTTAAGGGGGCTTAGCGGGGGAATTGGCGGGGAGCTGTTTTTT
TRBV7-9	-	TRBJ2-6	-	CASSFTPRSGANVLTF	TGTGCCAGCAGCTTCACTCCCCGCTCTGGGGCCAACGTCCTGACTTTC
TRBV6-6	-	TRBJ2-7	-	CASTLGTYSYEQYF	TGTGCCAGCACCCTCGGGACTTATTCCTACGAGCAGTACTTC
TRBV11-2	-	TRBJ1-1	-	CASSLGYEAFF	TGTGCCAGCAGCTTAGGTTATGAAGCTTTCTTT
TRBV4-1	-	TRBJ2-7	-	CASSQEWGSGGSYEQYF	TGCGCCAGCAGCCAAGAATGGGGGTCAGGGGGGTCCTACGAGCAGTACTTC
TRBV4-1	-	TRBJ2-7	TRBD1	CASSQASLRDRGYEQYF	TGCGCCAGCAGCCAAGCATCCCTCCGGGACAGGGGATACGAGCAGTACTTC